These 25 T cell receptor beta chains were all obtained from the same sample, sequenced in a study of identical twins. TCRdb reprocessed the 5' RACE reads with MiXCR, giving one entry per CDR3 protein. Of about 220,000 distinct CDR3 sequences listed, roughly 7.5% are singletons. This sample was also put to use in a study of yellow fever vaccine responses in identical twins.

Material for sequencing was memory (CD45RO+) T cells sorted from blood. Every receptor here comes from a woman under 30 in good health.

This clonotype has a handful of counts. One end of the junction is discordant with germline, which a read error may explain. This rearrangement joins TRBV29-1 to TRBJ2-5; D possibly corresponds to TRBD2 (6 bases). Germline CDR1 is SQVTM and CDR2 is ANQGSEA. This CDR3 is 13 amino acids long. DNA for the CDR3: TGCAGCTTTGAGGGGCCGGGAGAAGAGACCCAGTACTTC. Translation: CSFEGPGEETQYF.

At least ten counts were recorded for this clonotype. The gene calls are TRBV27 and TRBJ1-5, with unresolved D. CDR3 length equals 13 residues. Germline-derived CDR1 and CDR2 are MNHEY and SMNVEV (reference sequence). Between the trimmed V and J ends, which lost 2 bases and 2 bases, there was a span of 4 bases. This CDR3 reads CASSLVGNQPQHF. The CDR3 DNA reads TGTGCCAGCAGTTTAGTGGGCAATCAGCCCCAGCATTTT.

The chain uses TRBV18 and TRBJ2-7; no firm D call. The CDR3 totals 14 residues. The germline V gene has CDR1 KGHSH and CDR2 LQKENI. Between the trimmed V and J ends, which lost 8 bases and 1 base, there was a span of 15 bases. CDR3 loop: CASASAYESYEQYF. CDR3 nucleotide sequence: TGTGCCAGCGCCAGCGCGTACGAATCCTACGAGCAGTACTTC.

This clonotype was detected a few times. This chain connects TRBV25-1 to TRBJ2-3, with a weak D call TRBD1 (6 bases). Germline V gene lookup returns CDR1 MGHDK and CDR2 SYGVNS. The CDR3 has 15 residues. With 4 bases removed from V and 4 bases from J, the gap between germline ends came to 15 bases. The DNA for the CDR3 is TGTGCCAGCAGTGCTTTAACGCAGGGGCCAGATACGCAGTATTTT. This sequence encodes CASSALTQGPDTQYF.

The V gene is TRBV6-1, the J gene TRBJ2-7, with a possible D match to TRBD1 (6 bases). Germline V gene sequence: CDR1 MNHNS, CDR2 SASEGT. Between the trimmed V and J ends, which lost 3 bases and 7 bases, there was a span of 19 bases. The CDR3 has 15 residues. As DNA, the CDR3 is TGTGCCAGCAGTGAGGGTAATACAGGGAAACTAGAGCAGTACTTC. It yields the protein CASSEGNTGKLEQYF.

The chain carries TRBV18 and TRBJ2-1; 9 bases align to TRBD1. Trimming took 5 bases from V and 3 from J; bases not matched to a gene: 5. Germline V lookup: CDR1 KGHSH, CDR2 LQKENI. CDR3 length: 15 residues. The CDR3, as DNA: TGTGCCAGCTCAAAGGACAGGGGTTTCTACAATGAGCAGTTCTTC. Encoded protein: CASSKDRGFYNEQFF.

This clonotype was picked up many times. The chain links TRBV27 to TRBJ2-1, with 9 bases lining up with TRBD2. J gave up 6 bases and V 6 bases, and 6 bases lay outside the gene matches. Looked up from germline, CDR1 is MNHEY and CDR2 is SMNVEV (reference sequence). This CDR3 is 14 amino acids long. The CDR3 protein is CASSLAGDFNEQFF. The CDR3 bases are TGTGCCAGCAGCTTAGCGGGAGACTTCAATGAGCAGTTCTTC.

This clonotype has a count of ten or more. The V call is TRBV7-9, the J call TRBJ1-5, with D maybe TRBD1 (6 bases). Germline CDR1 and CDR2: SEHNR and FQNEAQ (reference sequence). Trimming removed 1 base from V and 4 bases from J, with 11 bases in between. The CDR3 consists of 15 residues. CDR3 nucleotide sequence: TGTGCCAGCAGCTTAGAATCGACAGGTAATCAGCCCCAGCATTTT. The encoded protein is CASSLESTGNQPQHF.

This clonotype has more than one count but fewer than ten. The rearrangement joins TRBV20-1 to TRBJ2-3; D remains unclear. The germline V gene encodes CDR1 DFQATT and CDR2 SNEGSKA (reference sequence). Trimming took 5 bases from V and 2 from J, leaving 20 bases between them. The CDR3 spans 16 residues. DNA for the CDR3: TGCAGTGCTGCTCCGGCCCAATGGCCGGACACAGATACGCAGTATTTT. Translated, it gives CSAAPAQWPDTDTQYF.

This clonotype was detected a few times. The chain carries TRBV6-2 or TRBV6-3 and TRBJ2-1; 8 nucleotides agree with TRBD2. Losses at the gene ends were 2 bases for V and 2 bases for J; bases not matched to a gene: 5. The germline V gene encodes CDR1 MNHEY and CDR2 SVGEGT. The CDR3 has 16 amino acids. The DNA of the CDR3 is TGTGCCAGCAGTTACACTTTAGCGGGAACCTACAATGAGCAGTTCTTC. Translating gives CASSYTLAGTYNEQFF.

This chain uses TRBV28 with TRBJ1-3, with D uncertain. The CDR3 covers 15 residues. The germline V and J ends were trimmed by 6 bases and 4 bases, with 16 bases remaining between them. Germline V gives CDR1 MDHEN, CDR2 SYDVKM. This chain's CDR3 is CASSTRKRRGNTIYF. Written as DNA, the CDR3 is TGTGCCAGCAGCACGCGGAAACGGAGAGGAAACACCATATATTTT.

Concerning this clonotype itself: With a much larger clone just one base away, this may be a read error. The chain combines TRBV7-2 with TRBJ2-2; 8 nucleotides match TRBD1. The V and J ends lost 5 bases and 6 bases, in that order; junction bases with no gene match: 2. The CDR3 totals 13 residues. Per the germline V gene, CDR1 is SGHTA and CDR2 is FQGNSA. The DNA for the CDR3 is TGTGCCAGCAGCCGGACAGGGTCCGGGGAGCTGTTTTTT. It yields the protein CASSRTGSGELFF.

This clonotype has at least ten counts. V and J are TRBV28 and TRBJ2-3; TRBD1 or TRBD2 may be the D gene (5 bases each). CDR1 is MDHEN and CDR2 is SYDVKM in the germline V gene. The CDR3 contains 15 residues. V lost 6 bases to trimming and J lost 0 bases, with 13 bases between them. The CDR3 loop is CASSPGTASTDTQYF. In DNA form, the CDR3 reads TGTGCCAGCAGCCCCGGGACCGCGAGCACAGATACGCAGTATTTT.

The chain has TRBV2 and TRBJ1-6; TRBD1 aligns across 8 bases. The CDR3 has 14 residues. Germline assignment: CDR1 SNHLY and CDR2 FYNNEI. The J segment lost 7 bases and the V segment lost 5 bases, leaving 4 bases of the junction unmatched. The CDR3 loop is CASSSRTGNSPLHF. CDR3 DNA: TGTGCCAGCAGTTCCCGGACAGGGAATTCACCCCTCCACTTT.

This clonotype was counted between two and nine times. The chain joins TRBV12-3 or TRBV12-4 to TRBJ1-3, with TRBD1 identical over 7 bases. V dropped 6 bases and J dropped 0; count of bases not matched to a gene: 11. This CDR3 comprises 17 residues. Here the CDR3 reads CASRALRTGASGNTIYF. CDR3 in DNA: TGTGCCAGCAGGGCTCTGCGGACAGGAGCCTCTGGAAACACCATATATTTT.

The chain carries TRBV14 and TRBJ2-1; 10 nucleotides agree with TRBD2. The CDR3 extends over 16 amino acids. CDR1 is SGHDN and CDR2 is FVKESK in the germline V gene. The V segment lost 3 bases and the J segment 4 bases; nucleotides outside the gene matches: 6. The CDR3 DNA reads TGTGCCAGCAGCCACCAAGCGGGAGGGAGATACAATGAGCAGTTCTTC. Its translation: CASSHQAGGRYNEQFF.

The chain has TRBV18 and TRBJ2-7; no definite D call. The CDR3 runs to 12 residues. V lost 3 bases to trimming and J lost 5 bases, with 8 bases between them. Germline loops: CDR1 KGHSH, CDR2 LQKENI. CDR3 sequence reads: CASSPDAHEQYF. CDR3 nucleotide sequence: TGTGCCAGCTCACCGGATGCCCACGAGCAGTACTTC.

This clonotype appeared many times. The CDR3 loop is CASSPKRRQEDTQYF. The DNA of the CDR3 is TGCGCCAGCAGCCCTAAGCGGCGTCAGGAGGATACGCAGTATTTT. The chain recombines TRBV5-1 with TRBJ2-3, with TRBD2 as a possible D gene (5 bases). This CDR3 spans 15 amino acids. Germline-derived CDR1 and CDR2 are SGHRS and YFSETQ. With 4 bases removed from V and 6 bases from J, the gap between germline ends came to 18 bases. The entire variable domain, with the rest obtained from reference TRBV5-1 and TRBJ2-3, is as follows: KAGVTQTPRYLIKTRGQQVTLSCSPISGHRSVSWYQQTPGQGLQFLFEYFSETQRNKGNFPGRFSGRQFSNSRSEMNVSTLELGDSALYLCASSPKRRQEDTQYFGPGTRLTVL.

This clonotype was detected many times. This chain joins TRBV5-1 and TRBJ2-5; tentatively, D is TRBD1 (7 bases). Germline V gene data show CDR1 as SGHRS and CDR2 as YFSETQ. V was cut by 2 bases and J by 4 bases, with 12 bases left in between. The CDR3 spans 14 residues. The CDR3 region is CASSFPGGGETQYF. CDR3 in DNA: TGCGCCAGCAGCTTTCCAGGGGGAGGAGAGACCCAGTACTTC.

This clonotype was found a few times. The chain carries TRBV13 and TRBJ1-1; 11 positions match TRBD1. The germline CDR1 and CDR2 sequences are PRHDT and FYEKMQ (reference sequence). V trimming: 0 bases; J trimming: 4 bases; junction bases outside the gene matches: 1. This CDR3 spans 15 amino acids. The CDR3 DNA sequence: TGTGCCAGCAGCTTAGGTGGGACAGGGGGCACTGAAGCTTTCTTT. This encodes CASSLGGTGGTEAFF.

This clonotype was found many times. The chain couples TRBV7-8 to TRBJ1-2, with D hard to call. Germline loops: CDR1 SGHVS, CDR2 FQNEAQ. The V and J ends lost 5 bases and 2 bases respectively, with 6 bases between them. The CDR3 extends over 12 amino acids. The CDR3 DNA sequence: TGTGCCAGCAGCACCACCAACTATGGCTACACCTTC. Translation: CASSTTNYGYTF.

A few counts support this clonotype. This chain links TRBV20-1 with TRBJ2-2; D may be TRBD1 (6 bases). The CDR3 sequence is 15 residues long. V was cut by 1 base and J by 2 bases, with 11 bases left in between. CDR1 is DFQATT and CDR2 is SNEGSKA in the germline V gene (reference sequence). The CDR3 reads CSARVRGTNTGELFF. The CDR3, as DNA: TGCAGTGCTAGAGTTAGGGGGACCAACACCGGGGAGCTGTTTTTT.

This clonotype occurred a few times. The V gene is TRBV5-8, the J gene TRBJ1-1; 8 nucleotides line up with TRBD1. The junction had 5 bases not matched to a gene; V was cut back by 0 bases and J by 4 bases. Per germline, CDR1 SGHTS and CDR2 YDEGEE. This CDR3 has 15 amino acids. This CDR3 reads CASSLGRGLITEAFF. The CDR3 bases are TGTGCCAGCAGCTTGGGCAGGGGGCTAATCACTGAAGCTTTCTTT.

The DNA for the CDR3 is TGTGCCAGCAGGGAGACTGGGTCTCTAGGGGCCCAGTACTTC. Translation: CASRETGSLGAQYF. This rearrangement joins TRBV12-3 or TRBV12-4 to TRBJ2-5; D may be TRBD1 (5 bases). With 6 bases removed from V and 9 bases from J, the gap between germline ends came to 20 bases. This CDR3 is 14 amino acids long.

This clonotype was observed a few times. The chain recombines TRBV15 with TRBJ2-7; 12 nucleotides match TRBD1. This CDR3 has 15 amino acids. The V gene end was trimmed by 1 base and the J gene end by 5 bases; junction bases not matched to a gene: 3. Germline V gives CDR1 LNHNV, CDR2 YYDKDF (reference sequence). In DNA, the CDR3 is TGTGCCACCAGCAGAGCCGGGACAGGGGGCAACGAGCAGTACTTC. It is translated as CATSRAGTGGNEQYF.